Detailed here is one TCR beta chain. Its antigen is not known. Every sample gave at least 6 micrograms of total RNA when it was extracted. This sample is part of a study of blood T cells in healthy people across ages. A second PCR of 7 to 11 cycles used a sample-barcoded 5' primer and a J-beta primer mix. Each CDR3 protein is one row after TCRdb ran MiXCR on the 5' RACE reads. The profile shows hundreds of thousands of distinct CDR3 sequences, 56% of them singletons. Study-level points and caveats: As age increased, TCR beta diversity per million T cells fell in a roughly linear fashion.

Losses at the gene ends were 6 bases for V and 1 base for J; bases not matched to a gene: 14. Germline-derived CDR1 and CDR2 are ENHRY and SYGVKD. The CDR3 runs 17 residues. The rearrangement uses TRBV10-3 and TRBJ1-1, with 7 bases identical to TRBD1. This TCR was sampled from a man aged 40-49 years in good health. The sequenced sample consisted of blood. The DNA for the CDR3 is TGTGCCATCAGAGGTCCCCAGGAAAACAGGGGGAACACTGAAGCTTTCTTT. Its translation is CAIRGPQENRGNTEAFF.